These T cell receptor beta chains were read from a single sample in a study of monozygotic twins with inflammatory bowel disease. TCRdb reprocessed the 5' RACE reads, keeping one entry per CDR3 protein, no DNA. The sample is made up of approximately 400,000 distinct CDR3 sequences, and the top ten hold 2.4% of it. The sequencing input was blood. The receptors shown here come from a human donor with ulcerative colitis or Crohn's disease, or a healthy co-twin of an affected twin (not recorded which). Each CDR3 is given with its conserved first and last residue.

>TRBJ2-3|TRBV12-3/TRBV12-4|15
CASRLAGAKVDTQYF
>TRBJ2-4|TRBV12-3/TRBV12-4|11
CASSLDLIQYF
>TRBJ2-1|TRBV3-1|13
CASSPRQSNEQFF
>TRBJ2-1|TRBV29-1|14
CSVIQGWKNNEQFF
>TRBJ2-7|TRBV7-2|14
CASSIREGSYEQYF
>TRBJ1-2|TRBV11-2|15
CASSLERGGPYGYTF
>TRBJ2-2|TRBV7-9|15
CASSRPLQGAGELFF
>TRBJ2-7|TRBV24-1|15
CATSDPGTGRYEQYF
>TRBJ1-5|TRBV7-2|16
CASSLAPTGSGQPQHF
>TRBJ2-7|TRBV6-5|13
CASRYRETYEQYF
>TRBJ2-4|TRBV13|14
CASTLRAGFNIQYF
>TRBJ1-4|TRBV2|16
CASSSPSGATNEKLFF
>TRBJ2-2|TRBV18|15
CASSFGRGNTGELFF
>TRBJ2-1|TRBV28|16
CASGSLAGGFYNEQFF
>TRBJ1-6|TRBV5-4|18
CASTFTVRDRVGNSPLHF
>TRBJ1-1|TRBV10-3|12
CATAVMNTEAFF
>TRBJ2-7|TRBV9|15
CASSLGFAGPKEQYF
>TRBJ2-5|TRBV19|14
CASSGGVYQETQYF
>TRBJ1-1|TRBV18|12
CASSPRDTEAFF
>TRBJ2-7|TRBV24-1|12
CATSGDSREQYF
>TRBJ2-7|TRBV12-3/TRBV12-4|15
CASSLEQGGTYEQYF
>TRBJ1-6|TRBV5-1|15
CASSLRQGDYSPLHF
>TRBJ1-1|TRBV5-1|14
CASTPTFSNTEAFF
>TRBJ2-1|TRBV18|14
CASSPNRQLNEQFF
>TRBJ2-7|TRBV3-1|13
CASSQGISYEQYF
>TRBJ2-7|TRBV7-2|15
CASSPHEEKIYEQYF
>TRBJ1-1|TRBV9|13
CASSVVTNTEAFF
>TRBJ2-1|TRBV6-1|15
CASNELAELYNEQFF
>TRBJ2-1|TRBV2|14
CASSEQGEYNEQFF
>TRBJ1-4|TRBV21-1|12
CASRQGSEKLFF
>TRBJ2-5|TRBV29-1|14
CSVFGYSGQETQYF
>TRBJ2-7|TRBV6-1|16
CASLLARDFPWYEQYF
>TRBJ2-7|TRBV2|14
CASSWDRITYEQYF
>TRBJ2-3|TRBV9|15
CASSSSGGLGDTQYF
>TRBJ2-3|TRBV7-2|13
CASSLAREDTQYF
>TRBJ1-2|TRBV12-3/TRBV12-4|15
CASSFRDSLPSGYTF
>TRBJ2-1|TRBV28|14
CASELAGVNNEQFF
>TRBJ2-2|TRBV12-3/TRBV12-4|15
CASSSLGSNTGELFF
>TRBJ1-1|TRBV6-5|12
CASSPPAGRAFF
>TRBJ2-2|TRBV4-2|15
CASSQGTGNTGELFF
>TRBJ2-5|TRBV9|14
CASSVSGGRETQYF
>TRBJ2-1|TRBV10-3|15
CAISELGLRRNEQFF
>TRBJ2-5|TRBV6-5|13
CASSYLRGETQYF
>TRBJ2-1|TRBV29-1|13
CSVVAVAVNEQFF
>TRBJ2-3|TRBV5-1|16
CASSSLTGTITDTQYF
>TRBJ2-2|TRBV4-2|16
CASSPGLAGGDRELFF
>TRBJ2-1|TRBV20-1|11
CSPSQHNEQFF